These 27 T cell receptor beta chains were all obtained from the same sample, sequenced in a study of early T cells in non-severe SARS-CoV-2 infection. TCRdb reprocessed the 5' RACE reads with MiXCR, giving one entry per CDR3 protein. The sample has under 50,000 distinct CDR3 sequences; roughly 5.3% are singletons. Material for sequencing was whole blood. The receptors originated from an adult who was a healthcare worker with PCR-confirmed SARS-CoV-2 infection or an uninfected control (not recorded which).

The rearrangement links TRBV7-2 to TRBJ1-2; 10 positions agree with TRBD1. Trimming removed 3 bases from V and 8 bases from J; junction bases left unmatched: 6. The length of the CDR3 is 14 residues. From germline, CDR1 is SGHTA and CDR2 FQGNSA. In DNA, the CDR3 is TGTGCCAGCAGCTTGAGACAGGGGGCCCGGGGCTACACCTTC. It translates to CASSLRQGARGYTF.

This clonotype appeared many times. CDR3 amino acids: CASSLARQGDYGYTF. The CDR3 nucleotides read TGTGCCAGTAGTTTGGCCAGGCAGGGAGACTATGGCTACACCTTC. The V call is TRBV19, the J call TRBJ1-2, with D tentatively TRBD1 (5 bases). The CDR3 is 15 residues long. Germline V gene sequence: CDR1 LNHDA, CDR2 SQIVND (reference sequence). V was shortened by 5 bases and J by 3 bases, with 16 bases between the two germline ends.

The V and J genes are TRBV7-2 and TRBJ2-5; a possible D gene is TRBD2 (6 bases). Trimming shortened V by 2 bases and J by 2 bases, and 12 bases separated the two germline ends. The CDR3 length is 15 residues. Germline assignment: CDR1 SGHTA and CDR2 FQGNSA. The CDR3, as DNA: TGTGCCAGCAGCTTATGGGGGGAACGTCAAGAGACCCAGTACTTC. This gives the protein CASSLWGERQETQYF.

V gene TRBV4-1 combines with J gene TRBJ2-1; D remains ambiguous. The V gene lost 10 bases and the J gene lost 9 bases, with 13 bases spanning the gap. The CDR3 is 11 residues long. CDR1 is MGHRA and CDR2 is YSYEKL in the germline V gene. CDR3 protein: CATLFQSEQFF. The DNA of the CDR3 is TGCGCCACCCTTTTCCAGTCTGAGCAGTTCTTC.

The chain links TRBV7-2 to TRBJ2-3; maybe TRBD2 (6 bases). Germline-derived CDR1 and CDR2 are SGHTA and FQGNSA. Trimming removed 1 base at V and 5 bases at J, with 13 bases between. The CDR3 totals 15 residues. For the CDR3, the DNA is TGTGCCAGCAGCTTAGGTAGCGGAAGGGGAGATACGCAGTATTTT. Protein: CASSLGSGRGDTQYF.

This clonotype has ten or more counts. The V and J genes are TRBV12-3 or TRBV12-4 and TRBJ2-7, with TRBD2 identical over 11 bases. The V and J ends lost 6 bases and 6 bases, in that order; junction bases with no gene match: 7. The CDR3 length is 14 residues. In DNA, the CDR3 is TGTGCCAGCAGCTCTAGCGGGAGGTCCCTCGAGCAGTACTTC. It translates to CASSSSGRSLEQYF.

This clonotype was counted at least ten times. The gene calls are TRBV15 and TRBJ2-7, with TRBD2 matching over 8 bases. The CDR3 totals 14 residues. In germline, CDR1 is LNHNV, CDR2 YYDKDF (reference sequence). V was clipped by 5 bases and J by 7 bases; unmatched bases: 10. The CDR3 spells CATSPPGGLTEQYF. The CDR3 DNA reads as TGTGCCACCAGCCCCCCGGGGGGGCTAACGGAGCAGTACTTC.

This clonotype was detected ten times or more. V usage is TRBV7-2 and J usage is TRBJ1-5; D is undetermined. This CDR3 comprises 15 residues. CDR1 and CDR2 (germline): SGHTA, FQGNSA. V was cut by 5 bases and J by 3 bases, with 14 bases left in between. The CDR3 spells CASSPNGRNNQPQHF. The DNA for the CDR3 is TGTGCCAGCAGCCCGAACGGGAGAAACAATCAGCCCCAGCATTTT.

This clonotype came up many times. The chain carries TRBV10-1 and TRBJ2-7; tentatively, D is TRBD1 (5 bases). Germline CDR1 WNHNN, CDR2 SYGVQD (reference sequence). This CDR3 contains 14 residues. Between the trimmed V and J ends, which lost 3 bases and 5 bases, there was a span of 14 bases. CDR3 sequence reads: CASSEIREGHEQYF. The CDR3 bases are TGCGCCAGCAGTGAAATCAGGGAAGGCCACGAGCAGTACTTC.

This clonotype was observed at least ten times. This chain links TRBV14 with TRBJ2-5; D not resolved. The CDR3 has 12 residues. Germline CDR1 and CDR2: SGHDN and FVKESK. V lost 1 base to trimming and J lost 5 bases, with 5 bases between them. CDR3 residues: CASSQVLETQYF. CDR3 in DNA: TGTGCCAGCAGCCAAGTACTCGAGACCCAGTACTTC.

This clonotype came up a few times. The chain employs TRBV3-1 and TRBJ1-6; D not resolved. This CDR3 is built from 18 residues. The V end lost 1 base, the J end lost 0 bases, and 13 bases lay between the germline ends. Germline CDR1 LGHDT, CDR2 YNNKEL (reference sequence). The CDR3 DNA reads TGTGCCAGCAGCCAAGCCGCCCAACAGAGCTCCTATAATTCACCCCTCCACTTT. It specifies CASSQAAQQSSYNSPLHF. The complete variable domain, with remaining parts taken from reference TRBV3-1 and TRBJ1-6, reads DTAVSQTPKYLVTQMGNDKSIKCEQNLGHDTMYWYKQDSKKFLKIMFSYNNKELIINETVPNRFSPKSPDKAHLNLHINSLELGDSAVYFCASSQAAQQSSYNSPLHFGNGTRLTVT.

Ten or more counts support this clonotype. The rearrangement joins TRBV11-2 to TRBJ2-2, with D perhaps matching TRBD1 or TRBD2 (6 bases each). V shed 8 bases and J shed 7 bases, with 11 bases lying between them. Germline V gene sequence: CDR1 SGHAT, CDR2 FQNNGV. The CDR3 consists of 12 residues. The CDR3 spells CASHGGFGELFF. The CDR3 nucleotides read TGTGCCAGCCACGGGGGCTTCGGGGAGCTGTTTTTT.

Ten or more counts support this clonotype. The V call is TRBV5-6, the J call TRBJ2-7; 9 bases map to TRBD2. The germline V gene has CDR1 SGHDT and CDR2 YYEEEE. Losses at the gene ends were 3 bases for V and 7 bases for J; bases not matched to a gene: 8. The CDR3 consists of 14 residues. CDR3 residues: CASSYPGLAMEQYF. The CDR3 DNA sequence: TGTGCCAGCAGCTACCCGGGACTAGCCATGGAGCAGTACTTC.

V is TRBV6-5 and J is TRBJ2-3; TRBD2 matches at 10 bases. Germline V gene lookup returns CDR1 MNHEY and CDR2 SVGAGI. The trim removed 6 bases at V and 3 bases at J, leaving 9 bases unmatched. CDR3 length: 16 amino acids. The CDR3 is CASRRTSGIRTDTQYF. CDR3 DNA sequence: TGTGCCAGCAGACGGACTAGCGGCATAAGGACAGATACGCAGTATTTT.

This clonotype has ten or more counts. This chain joins TRBV29-1 and TRBJ1-1; D gene unclear. The germline V gene encodes CDR1 SQVTM and CDR2 ANQGSEA. Trimming left V 5 bases short and J 8 bases short, with 15 bases between. The CDR3 consists of 12 residues. CDR3 nucleotide sequence: TGCAGCGTTCAACACGGCTCTTGGGAAGCTTTCTTT. It encodes CSVQHGSWEAFF.

This clonotype was detected ten times or more. V and J are TRBV12-3 or TRBV12-4 and TRBJ2-3; D may be TRBD2 (7 bases). This CDR3 comprises 14 residues. V was cut by 4 bases and J by 1 base, with 9 bases left in between. The CDR3 sequence: CASSSGGGTDTQYF. The DNA of the CDR3 is TGTGCCAGCAGTTCGGGGGGCGGCACAGATACGCAGTATTTT.

This clonotype has just a few counts. The rearrangement uses TRBV7-8 and TRBJ2-1; 15 bases fit TRBD2. This CDR3 is 17 amino acids long. The germline gives CDR1 SGHVS, CDR2 FQNEAQ. V dropped 5 bases and J dropped 0; count of bases not matched to a gene: 2. DNA of the CDR3: TGTGCCAGCAGCGGGACTAGCGGGAGGAGCTCCTACAATGAGCAGTTCTTC. Translating gives CASSGTSGRSSYNEQFF.

In this sample, this clonotype turned up a few times. The V and J genes are TRBV27 and TRBJ1-1; TRBD1 matches at 8 bases. Trimming cost V 7 bases and J 2 bases; bases outside gene matches: 3. Germline values: CDR1 MNHEY, CDR2 SMNVEV (reference sequence). The CDR3 has 13 residues. CDR3 region: CASTDRVNTEAFF. The DNA for the CDR3 is TGTGCCAGCACGGACAGGGTTAACACTGAAGCTTTCTTT.

The chain couples TRBV5-6 to TRBJ1-5; tentatively, D is TRBD1 (6 bases). V dropped 4 bases and J dropped 2 bases, with 13 bases sitting between them. Germline V gives CDR1 SGHDT, CDR2 YYEEEE. CDR3 size: 15 residues. As DNA, the CDR3 is TGTGCCAGCAGCCTGGGGGGCAGGGGCAATCAGCCCCAGCATTTT. Protein product: CASSLGGRGNQPQHF.

The rearrangement uses TRBV29-1 and TRBJ2-3, with D tentatively TRBD2 (6 bases). Trimming removed 4 bases from V and 2 bases from J, with 10 bases in between. CDR1 is SQVTM and CDR2 is ANQGSEA in the germline V gene. The CDR3 runs 13 residues. The CDR3 spells CSVVGRDTDTQYF. CDR3 DNA: TGCAGCGTTGTCGGGCGGGACACAGATACGCAGTATTTT.

This clonotype appeared many times. This rearrangement joins TRBV12-2 to TRBJ2-3. TRBV12-2 is a listed pseudogene. This CDR3 contains 14 residues. The CDR3 DNA reads TGTGCAAGTCGCTTAGTCCAGGGCACAGATACGCAGTATTTT. It specifies CASRLVQGTDTQYF.

This clonotype came up many times. The chain combines TRBV24-1 with TRBJ2-1; 9 nucleotides match TRBD1. With V trimmed by 3 bases and J by 6 bases, 5 bases remained unmatched. CDR3 length: 15 amino acids. The germline V gene encodes CDR1 KGHDR and CDR2 SFDVKD. The CDR3 DNA follows: TGTGCCACCAGTGATCCCGGGACAGGGCCCAATGAGCAGTTCTTC. Protein product: CATSDPGTGPNEQFF.

The rearrangement uses TRBV6-5 and TRBJ1-5; D remains ambiguous. V was cut by 0 bases and J by 3 bases, with 15 bases left in between. The CDR3 has 17 residues. Looked up from germline, CDR1 is MNHEY and CDR2 is SVGAGI. The CDR3 DNA reads TGTGCCAGCAGTTACTCGGCGACCAAGAGAGTCAATCAGCCCCAGCATTTT. Its translation: CASSYSATKRVNQPQHF.

This clonotype was recorded at least ten times. The chain uses TRBV5-4 and TRBJ1-1; no definite D call. V lost 0 bases to trimming and J lost 3 bases, with 6 bases between them. Germline lookup yields CDR1 SGHNT and CDR2 YYREEE (reference sequence). The CDR3 is 13 amino acids. In DNA form, the CDR3 reads TGTGCCAGCAGCTTGGTCGGTTACACTGAAGCTTTCTTT. Protein sequence: CASSLVGYTEAFF.

In its sample, this clonotype was seen many times. V and J are TRBV5-1 and TRBJ1-2, with D uncertain. Germline V lookup: CDR1 SGHRS, CDR2 YFSETQ. V was pared by 0 bases and J by 4 bases, with 10 bases between. CDR3 length: 14 residues. The CDR3 loop reads CASSLDGLSYGYTF. CDR3 bases: TGCGCCAGCAGCTTGGATGGTCTTTCCTATGGCTACACCTTC. Complete variable domain (other parts from reference TRBV5-1 and TRBJ1-2): KAGVTQTPRYLIKTRGQQVTLSCSPISGHRSVSWYQQTPGQGLQFLFEYFSETQRNKGNFPGRFSGRQFSNSRSEMNVSTLELGDSALYLCASSLDGLSYGYTFGSGTRLTVV.

The table lists this clonotype with many counts. The rearrangement links TRBV2 to TRBJ1-1; D not certain. Per germline, CDR1 SNHLY and CDR2 FYNNEI. CDR3 length: 12 residues. V shed 7 bases and J shed 13 bases, with 19 bases lying between them. The CDR3 DNA reads as TGTGCCAGCATTGACACAACTCTCATTGGTTTCTTT. Amino acids: CASIDTTLIGFF.

This clonotype appeared a few times. This could be a read error, since a much larger clone is one nucleotide away. The chain employs TRBV29-1 and TRBJ1-1; no firm D call. V was cut by 3 bases and J by 0 bases, with 8 bases left in between. The CDR3 totals 13 residues. Germline V gene sequence: CDR1 SQVTM, CDR2 ANQGSEA. The CDR3 region has the DNA TGCAGCGTTGATGAGGCAGTGAACACTGAAGCTTTCTTT. As protein: CSVDEAVNTEAFF.